Listed below are T cell receptor beta chains from one sample, sequenced in a study of cytomegalovirus exposure and HLA in healthy donors. TCRdb keeps only in-frame clones here, not all; method: immunoSEQ multiplex PCR. The sample data list about 130,000 clones. The specimen sequenced was PBMCs. The source of these receptors is a woman in her sixties in good health and CMV-seronegative. CDR3s include the opening cysteine and the closing phenylalanine or tryptophan. The order of the fields is V gene, D gene, J gene, CDR3 protein, CDR3 DNA. A D gene is named only where the DNA matches it firmly.

V gene: TRBV9
D gene: NA
J gene: TRBJ2-6
CDR3 protein: CASRDSPQGANVLTF
CDR3 DNA: TGTGCCAGCAGAGATTCACCACAGGGGGCCAACGTCCTGACTTTC

V gene: TRBV4-2
D gene: TRBD2
J gene: TRBJ2-5
CDR3 protein: CASSPSGGRQETQYF
CDR3 DNA: TGTGCCAGCAGCCCTAGCGGGGGGAGGCAAGAGACCCAGTACTTC

V gene: TRBV18
D gene: NA
J gene: TRBJ1-3
CDR3 protein: CASSPGRLPGNTIYF
CDR3 DNA: TGTGCCAGCTCACCGGGGCGGCTACCAGGAAACACCATATATTTT

V gene: TRBV5-1
D gene: NA
J gene: TRBJ2-3
CDR3 protein: CASSLVAGSTDTQYF
CDR3 DNA: TGCGCCAGCAGCTTGGTGGCAGGGAGCACAGATACGCAGTATTTT

V gene: TRBV28
D gene: TRBD1
J gene: TRBJ1-2
CDR3 protein: CASSSGQGYGYTF
CDR3 DNA: TGTGCCAGCAGCTCCGGACAGGGCTATGGCTACACCTTC

V gene: TRBV6-5
D gene: NA
J gene: TRBJ2-2
CDR3 protein: CASSSGIWANTGELFF
CDR3 DNA: TGTGCCAGCAGTTCAGGTATCTGGGCGAACACCGGGGAGCTGTTTTTT

V gene: TRBV15
D gene: NA
J gene: TRBJ1-1
CDR3 protein: CATSRAEGEAFF
CDR3 DNA: TGTGCCACCAGCAGAGCCGAGGGTGAAGCTTTCTTT

V gene: TRBV15
D gene: NA
J gene: TRBJ1-3
CDR3 protein: CATNEGQFSSGNTIYF
CDR3 DNA: TGTGCCACCAACGAAGGACAGTTTAGCTCTGGAAACACCATATATTTT

V gene: TRBV11-2
D gene: TRBD1
J gene: TRBJ1-1
CDR3 protein: CASSQKQGANTEAFF
CDR3 DNA: TGTGCCAGCAGCCAGAAACAGGGGGCGAACACTGAAGCTTTCTTT

V gene: TRBV6-1
D gene: TRBD2
J gene: TRBJ2-7
CDR3 protein: CASSESGRGEQYF
CDR3 DNA: TGTGCCAGCAGTGAATCCGGGAGGGGGGAGCAGTACTTC

V gene: TRBV7-2
D gene: NA
J gene: TRBJ1-1
CDR3 protein: CASSLKTSMNTEAFF
CDR3 DNA: TGTGCCAGCAGCTTAAAGACATCCATGAACACTGAAGCTTTCTTT

V gene: TRBV27
D gene: NA
J gene: TRBJ1-1
CDR3 protein: CASSLSRHENTEAFF
CDR3 DNA: TGTGCCAGCAGTTTATCGAGGCACGAGAACACTGAAGCTTTCTTT

V gene: TRBV4-1
D gene: NA
J gene: TRBJ1-5
CDR3 protein: CASNQVGQPVGQPQHF
CDR3 DNA: TGCGCCAGCAACCAAGTAGGACAGCCCGTAGGTCAGCCCCAGCATTTT

V gene: TRBV6-1
D gene: NA
J gene: TRBJ1-1
CDR3 protein: CASREGGLVQAFF
CDR3 DNA: TGTGCCAGCAGAGAAGGCGGACTCGTTCAAGCTTTCTTT

V gene: TRBV5-4
D gene: TRBD1
J gene: TRBJ1-2
CDR3 protein: CASSLDDRGHTF
CDR3 DNA: TGTGCCAGCAGCCTGGACGACAGGGGCCACACCTTC

V gene: TRBV9
D gene: TRBD2
J gene: TRBJ2-7
CDR3 protein: CASSRGRGDYEQYF
CDR3 DNA: TGTGCCAGCAGTAGAGGGAGGGGAGACTACGAGCAGTACTTC

V gene: TRBV19
D gene: NA
J gene: TRBJ2-7
CDR3 protein: CASSTKSIRTDSYSYEQYF
CDR3 DNA: TGTGCCAGTAGTACAAAATCGATTCGGACGGACAGCTACTCCTACGAGCAGTACTTC

V gene: TRBV28
D gene: TRBD1
J gene: TRBJ1-6
CDR3 protein: CASRAGQGYDSPLHF
CDR3 DNA: TGTGCCAGCAGGGCAGGACAGGGTTACGATTCACCCCTCCACTTT

V gene: TRBV28
D gene: NA
J gene: TRBJ1-5
CDR3 protein: CASSWAGNQPQHF
CDR3 DNA: TGTGCCAGCAGCTGGGCGGGGAATCAGCCCCAGCATTTT

V gene: TRBV7-2
D gene: TRBD2
J gene: TRBJ2-3
CDR3 protein: CASSGLAGNTDTQYF
CDR3 DNA: TGTGCCAGCAGCGGACTAGCGGGGAACACAGATACGCAGTATTTT

V gene: TRBV13
D gene: NA
J gene: TRBJ2-1
CDR3 protein: CASGPDPRGEQFF
CDR3 DNA: TGTGCCAGCGGACCGGACCCGAGGGGGGAGCAGTTCTTC

V gene: TRBV6-5
D gene: NA
J gene: TRBJ1-4
CDR3 protein: CASSYSIKGDEKLFF
CDR3 DNA: TGTGCCAGCAGTTACTCGATTAAGGGGGATGAAAAACTGTTTTTT

V gene: TRBV2
D gene: TRBD1
J gene: TRBJ2-4
CDR3 protein: CASSWTGRAGNIQYF
CDR3 DNA: TGTGCCAGCAGTTGGACAGGGCGCGCTGGGAACATTCAGTACTTC

V gene: TRBV9
D gene: TRBD1
J gene: TRBJ1-5
CDR3 protein: CASSRISRDRGNSNQPQHF
CDR3 DNA: TGTGCCAGCAGCCGAATATCCCGGGACAGGGGGAACAGCAATCAGCCCCAGCATTTT

V gene: TRBV5-1
D gene: TRBD2
J gene: TRBJ2-3
CDR3 protein: CASSLVGGSVPDTQYF
CDR3 DNA: TGCGCCAGCAGCCTCGTCGGCGGGAGCGTTCCAGATACGCAGTATTTT

V gene: TRBV5-5
D gene: TRBD1
J gene: TRBJ2-7
CDR3 protein: CASSQDQQGLSYEQYF
CDR3 DNA: TGTGCCAGCAGTCAAGATCAACAGGGGCTATCCTACGAGCAGTACTTC

V gene: TRBV10-2
D gene: NA
J gene: TRBJ2-3
CDR3 protein: CASRAGYTQYF
CDR3 DNA: TGCGCCAGCAGGGCAGGTTATACGCAGTATTTT

V gene: TRBV5-6
D gene: NA
J gene: TRBJ1-4
CDR3 protein: CASSLTQGNEKLFF
CDR3 DNA: TGTGCCAGCAGCTTGACGCAGGGGAATGAAAAACTGTTTTTT

V gene: TRBV2
D gene: TRBD1
J gene: TRBJ1-2
CDR3 protein: CASSSRRADRGKNGYTF
CDR3 DNA: TGTGCCAGCAGCTCTCGTCGGGCCGACAGGGGGAAAAATGGCTACACCTTC

V gene: TRBV7-8
D gene: NA
J gene: TRBJ2-2
CDR3 protein: CASSLQGKNTGELFF
CDR3 DNA: TGTGCCAGCAGCTTACAGGGAAAGAACACCGGGGAGCTGTTTTTT

V gene: TRBV7-6
D gene: NA
J gene: TRBJ1-4
CDR3 protein: CASSLAPATNEKLFF
CDR3 DNA: TGTGCCAGCAGCTTAGCACCAGCAACTAATGAAAAACTGTTTTTT

V gene: TRBV5-4
D gene: TRBD2
J gene: TRBJ2-5
CDR3 protein: CASMIAGNGQETQYF
CDR3 DNA: TGTGCCAGCATGATAGCGGGGAACGGGCAAGAGACCCAGTACTTC

V gene: TRBV5-1
D gene: TRBD1
J gene: TRBJ1-1
CDR3 protein: CASSRQGMNTEAFF
CDR3 DNA: TGCGCCAGCAGCCGACAGGGGATGAACACTGAAGCTTTCTTT

V gene: TRBV6-1
D gene: TRBD2
J gene: TRBJ2-7
CDR3 protein: CASSEVWTSGRGEQYF
CDR3 DNA: TGTGCCAGCAGTGAAGTGTGGACTAGCGGGAGGGGCGAGCAGTACTTC

V gene: TRBV28
D gene: NA
J gene: TRBJ2-5
CDR3 protein: CASSLPGLSETQYF
CDR3 DNA: TGTGCCAGCAGTCTACCGGGGTTATCAGAGACCCAGTACTTC

V gene: TRBV5-6
D gene: NA
J gene: TRBJ2-4
CDR3 protein: CASSLGPGDKNIQYF
CDR3 DNA: TGTGCCAGCAGCTTGGGGCCGGGGGACAAAAACATTCAGTACTTC

V gene: TRBV13
D gene: NA
J gene: TRBJ2-3
CDR3 protein: CASSEYRGGGPTDTQYF
CDR3 DNA: TGTGCCAGCAGCGAATACAGGGGGGGCGGACCAACAGATACGCAGTATTTT

V gene: TRBV18
D gene: NA
J gene: TRBJ1-5
CDR3 protein: CASSPQGLNQPQHF
CDR3 DNA: TGTGCCAGCTCGCCACAAGGACTCAATCAGCCCCAGCATTTT

V gene: TRBV2
D gene: TRBD1
J gene: TRBJ1-2
CDR3 protein: CASSVRQGEYYGYTF
CDR3 DNA: TGTGCCAGCAGTGTGCGACAGGGGGAATACTATGGCTACACCTTC

V gene: TRBV18
D gene: TRBD2
J gene: TRBJ2-7
CDR3 protein: CASSPPKGLAKSSYEQYF
CDR3 DNA: TGTGCCAGCTCACCACCGAAAGGACTAGCGAAGAGCTCCTACGAGCAGTACTTC

V gene: TRBV4-2
D gene: TRBD1
J gene: TRBJ1-1
CDR3 protein: CASSQDGTGVTEAFF
CDR3 DNA: TGTGCCAGCAGCCAAGATGGGACAGGGGTGACTGAAGCTTTCTTT

V gene: TRBV5-4
D gene: NA
J gene: TRBJ1-6
CDR3 protein: CASSLDSNSPLHF
CDR3 DNA: TGTGCCAGCAGCTTGGACAGTAATTCACCCCTCCACTTT

V gene: TRBV2
D gene: TRBD1
J gene: TRBJ1-2
CDR3 protein: CASRGQGARGYTF
CDR3 DNA: TGTGCCAGCAGGGGACAGGGGGCGAGGGGCTACACCTTC

V gene: TRBV2
D gene: NA
J gene: TRBJ1-5
CDR3 protein: CASSPTGRRQPQHF
CDR3 DNA: TGTGCCAGCAGTCCGACAGGCCGCCGGCAGCCCCAGCATTTT

V gene: TRBV28
D gene: TRBD2
J gene: TRBJ2-3
CDR3 protein: CASSILGVAGGSDTQYF
CDR3 DNA: TGTGCCAGCAGTATACTTGGGGTAGCGGGAGGCAGCGATACGCAGTATTTT

V gene: TRBV18
D gene: NA
J gene: TRBJ1-3
CDR3 protein: CASSPQGYNGNTIYF
CDR3 DNA: TGTGCCAGCTCACCACAGGGGTATAATGGAAACACCATATATTTT